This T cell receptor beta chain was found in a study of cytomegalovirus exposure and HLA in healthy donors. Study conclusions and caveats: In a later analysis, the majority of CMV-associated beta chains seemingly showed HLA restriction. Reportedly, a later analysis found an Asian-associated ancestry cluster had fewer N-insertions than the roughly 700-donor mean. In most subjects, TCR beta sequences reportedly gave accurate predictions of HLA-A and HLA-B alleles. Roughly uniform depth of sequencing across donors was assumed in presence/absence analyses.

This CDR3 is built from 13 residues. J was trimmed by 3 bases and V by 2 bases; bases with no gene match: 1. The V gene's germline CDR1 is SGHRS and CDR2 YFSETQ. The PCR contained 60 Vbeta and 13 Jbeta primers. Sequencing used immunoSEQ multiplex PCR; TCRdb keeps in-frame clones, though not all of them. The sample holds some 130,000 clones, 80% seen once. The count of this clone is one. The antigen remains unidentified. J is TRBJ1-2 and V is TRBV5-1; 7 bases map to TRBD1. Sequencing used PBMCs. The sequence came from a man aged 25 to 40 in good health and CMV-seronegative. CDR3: CASSFTGDYGYTF. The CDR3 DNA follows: TGCGCCAGCAGCTTTACAGGGGACTATGGCTACACCTTC.